This TCR beta chain is drawn from a study of tumor-infiltrating lymphocytes in primary liver carcinoma. Study-level background: The neoplasms were of stage T1-T3 N0M0, with dimensions of about 4.2 to 11 cm across.

Broader study findings: Relative to blood, tumors carried a significantly larger fraction of the repertoire in their top 250 clones (p = 0.039).

Details on this clonotype: The antigen remains undetermined. The DNA is left out, because the CDR3 cannot be placed on it with certainty; the CDR3 is given as TCRdb lists it.

DNA and RNA were both co-extracted from around 20-30 mg of bulk tissue that had not been sorted. Every tumor specimen contained over 85% viable tumor cells. Synthesis of TCR beta cDNA was carried out from approximately 500 ng total RNA with a constant-region primer. Three nested multiplex PCR rounds, a slightly modified ARM-PCR method, built the TCR beta libraries. The first two PCR rounds used TRBV1-TRBV30 forward primers with a C-beta reverse primer, around 10 cycles each. TCRdb reprocessed the multiplex PCR reads with MiXCR, giving one entry per CDR3 protein. Of about 74,000 distinct CDR3 sequences listed, roughly three quarters were seen once; the top ten hold roughly 25%. The CDR3 has 13 amino acids, counting both end residues. Germline loops: CDR1 MDHEN, CDR2 SYDVKM.

Input material: liver tumor tissue from sampling region 4. Subset of the sample: tumor region T4, right-lateral pole. The J gene is TRBJ2-2, the V gene TRBV28. The receptor was isolated from a man aged 35 to 55 with primary liver carcinoma and hepatitis B virus infection. The chain's CDR3 is CPSILAQTGELFF.